This is a list of T cell receptor beta chains from one sample in a study of identical twins. MiXCR, run by TCRdb on the 5' RACE reads, gives a single entry per CDR3 protein. This sample yields over 500,000 distinct CDR3 sequences, of which about 20% are seen a single time; 0.8% to 1% belongs to the top ten. The same sample was also used in a study of T cells expressing NK-cell markers.

Sequenced: CD4+ T cells sorted from blood. Receptors originate from a woman between 18 and 29 years old in good health. Both conserved end residues are trimmed from each CDR3.

v_gene	j_gene	CDR3aa
TRBV6-6	TRBJ1-2	ATSRGLGYGYT
TRBV7-2	TRBJ2-3	ASRPSGGVDTQY
TRBV7-9	TRBJ2-7	ASSLEAGPSEQY
TRBV2	TRBJ1-5	ASSVQTGPNQPQH
TRBV12-3/TRBV12-4	TRBJ2-1	ASSTSDGSNEQF
TRBV5-8	TRBJ2-2	ASSGGTFPSLTGELF
TRBV10-3	TRBJ2-3	AISQGARETDTQY
TRBV20-1	TRBJ1-1	SAREQMNTEAF
TRBV20-1	TRBJ2-2	SARTGRAGELF
TRBV6-2/TRBV6-3	TRBJ2-1	ASSSRVNEQF
TRBV20-1	TRBJ2-5	SARVFGGGLETQY
TRBV7-9	TRBJ2-3	ASSPSGTSGSRDTQY
TRBV27	TRBJ2-1	ASSSLTFPRKGEQF
TRBV5-1	TRBJ2-1	ASSSGTRDEQF
TRBV2	TRBJ1-1	ASSSGQGTTEAF
TRBV10-3	TRBJ2-3	DISESRKRGVTDTQY
TRBV4-2	TRBJ1-2	ASSQDEANYGYT
TRBV20-1	TRBJ1-3	SARGGTAGNTIY
TRBV6-5	TRBJ2-7	ASSYGGTSGSREQY
TRBV20-1	TRBJ2-7	SAREGGGGEEQY
TRBV2	TRBJ2-5	ASSEYGKETQY
TRBV20-1	TRBJ1-5	SAIRQGGGQPQH
TRBV18	TRBJ1-1	ASSPPGRDEAF
TRBV12-3/TRBV12-4	TRBJ1-1	ASQDRGITEAF
TRBV18	TRBJ2-7	ASSPRNYEQY
TRBV7-2	TRBJ1-5	ASSSRPGPQH
TRBV20-1	TRBJ2-3	SAKQGGTDTQY
TRBV20-1	TRBJ2-5	SGGRGRETQY
TRBV12-3/TRBV12-4	TRBJ1-6	ASGKGALDSPLH
TRBV5-1	TRBJ1-1	ASSLQQGAGTEAF
TRBV29-1	TRBJ2-3	SVERTDTQY
TRBV29-1	TRBJ1-4	SVRQVAGGKLF
TRBV29-1	TRBJ1-1	SVVTWINMNTEAF
TRBV20-1	TRBJ2-4	SAPIEGADIQY
TRBV20-1	TRBJ2-1	SATVQGREQF
TRBV20-1	TRBJ2-3	SARLTSGAGDTQY
TRBV12-3/TRBV12-4	TRBJ2-7	ASRPFGTGGEQY
TRBV7-2	TRBJ2-1	ASSSGGGEQF
TRBV18	TRBJ1-6	ASSPSNSPLH
TRBV5-1	TRBJ2-1	ASSSTSGEWAYNEQF
TRBV20-1	TRBJ2-7	SASRGNSYEQY
TRBV20-1	TRBJ2-7	SVDESGGALGEQY
TRBV29-1	TRBJ1-6	SVGVAGNSPLH
TRBV12-3/TRBV12-4	TRBJ2-7	ASSFDRGKAYEQY
TRBV6-5	TRBJ2-7	ASLSTAYEQY
TRBV30	TRBJ2-7	AWTPLAGGPYEQY
TRBV30	TRBJ1-1	AWRQGPATEAF
TRBV30	TRBJ1-1	AWTVWGNTEAF